These 30 T cell receptor beta chains originate from one sample sequenced in a study of blood T cells in healthy people across ages. A J-beta primer mix and a sample-barcoded 5' primer were used in a second PCR of roughly 6 to 11 cycles. TCRdb re-called the 5' RACE reads with MiXCR, one entry per CDR3 protein. The sample lists some 1.5 million distinct CDR3 sequences, roughly two fifths seen once, with roughly 3.7% in the top ten. The sequencing input was blood. The receptor source for this set is a woman aged 18-29 years in good health.

CDR3 nucleotide sequence: TGTGCCACCGGCTTCTACGGCGAGCAGTACTTC. This codes for CATGFYGEQYF. The rearrangement joins TRBV30 to TRBJ2-4; the D is unclear. The tail of the sequence fits TRBJ2-7 better, so the J call may be wrong. CDR3 length: 11 residues. CDR1 GTSNPN and CDR2 SVGIG come from the germline V gene (reference sequence).

This clonotype came up a few times. The chain links TRBV11-2 to TRBJ1-2; D possibly corresponds to TRBD1 (5 bases). Trimming pared 6 bases from V and 8 bases from J, leaving 13 bases between. CDR1 and CDR2 from the germline V gene are SGHAT and FQNNGV. CDR3 length equals 12 residues. The CDR3 here is CASSFAGSGYTF. The CDR3 DNA is TGTGCCAGCAGTTTTGCAGGGTCAGGCTACACCTTC. Full variable domain (rest looked up from reference TRBV11-2 and TRBJ1-2): EAGVAQSPRYKIIEKRQSVAFWCNPISGHATLYWYQQILGQGPKLLIQFQNNGVVDDSQLPKDRFSAERLKGVDSTLKIQPAKLEDSAVYLCASSFAGSGYTFGSGTRLTVV.

This clonotype has only a few counts. CDR3 region: CAWSGETQYF. CDR3 DNA sequence: TGTGCCTGGAGTGGGGAGACCCAGTACTTC. The genes are TRBV30 and TRBJ2-5, with no clear D. Trimming left V 1 base short and J 5 bases short, with 2 bases between. The length of the CDR3 is 10 residues. CDR1 and CDR2 (germline): GTSNPN, SVGIG (reference sequence).

This clonotype was recorded many times. This chain links TRBV27 with TRBJ2-7; 7 positions match TRBD2. Losses at the gene ends were 2 bases for V and 2 bases for J; bases not matched to a gene: 3. This CDR3 has 14 residues. Germline V gives CDR1 MNHEY, CDR2 SMNVEV (reference sequence). The chain's CDR3 is CASSLAGTTYEQYF. CDR3 nucleotide sequence: TGTGCCAGCAGTTTAGCCGGGACTACCTACGAGCAGTACTTC.

This clonotype was recorded a few times. The J gene is TRBJ1-2, the V gene TRBV20-1, with 8 bases fitting TRBD1. This CDR3 has 16 residues. Germline V gene sequence: CDR1 DFQATT, CDR2 SNEGSKA (reference sequence). The V and J ends lost 3 bases and 4 bases, in that order; junction bases with no gene match: 13. CDR3 in DNA: TGCAGTGCTAGCCCCACTGGACAGGGTCTGATCTATGGCTACACCTTC. Translated, it gives CSASPTGQGLIYGYTF.

This rearrangement joins TRBV20-1 to TRBJ1-1; a possible D gene is TRBD1 (6 bases). V lost 6 bases and J 1 base, leaving 12 bases between the germline ends. The CDR3 length is 13 residues. CDR1 DFQATT and CDR2 SNEGSKA come from the germline V gene (reference sequence). CDR3 nucleotides: TGCAGTGCGCCCGGACAGCAGAACACTGAAGCTTTCTTT. Translated: CSAPGQQNTEAFF.

The chain has TRBV29-1 and TRBJ2-2; D gene uncertain. The CDR3 is 13 amino acids. The germline gives CDR1 SQVTM, CDR2 ANQGSEA. V shed 2 bases and J shed 0 bases, with 4 bases lying between them. The chain's CDR3 is CSVEKTNTGELFF. CDR3 nucleotides: TGCAGCGTTGAAAAAACGAACACCGGGGAGCTGTTTTTT.

This clonotype occurred a few times. The chain combines TRBV7-9 with TRBJ2-3; D possibly uses TRBD1 or TRBD2 (5 bases each). This CDR3 contains 18 residues. V shed 2 bases and J shed 3 bases, with 21 bases lying between them. Germline V gene data show CDR1 as SEHNR and CDR2 as FQNEAQ (reference sequence). The CDR3 is CASSLTGTGPRGTDTQYF. The CDR3 DNA sequence: TGTGCCAGCAGCTTAACCGGGACGGGCCCCCGCGGAACAGATACGCAGTATTTT.

The chain is built from TRBV5-1 and TRBJ2-1, with D perhaps TRBD1 (5 bases). Germline V gene lookup returns CDR1 SGHRS and CDR2 YFSETQ. The CDR3 has 17 residues. V gave up 1 base and J gave up 6 bases, with 20 bases separating them. CDR3 nucleotides: TGCGCCAGCAGCTTGTCTCTTGTCAGGGCCTACTTCAATGAGCAGTTCTTC. Protein product: CASSLSLVRAYFNEQFF.

The chain's CDR3 is CSARDSRKAFADTQYF. The CDR3 DNA reads TGCAGTGCTAGAGATTCCCGCAAGGCGTTCGCAGATACGCAGTATTTT. The chain is built from TRBV20-1 and TRBJ2-3; no firm D call. V gave up 0 bases and J gave up 4 bases, with 17 bases separating them. Germline CDR1 reads DFQATT; CDR2 reads SNEGSKA (reference sequence). The CDR3 totals 16 residues.

The chain is built from TRBV4-3 and TRBJ1-1; D possibly corresponds to TRBD1 (5 bases). V was clipped by 6 bases and J by 1 base, with 21 bases between them. The CDR3 runs to 17 residues. The V gene's germline CDR1 is LGHNA and CDR2 YSLEER. CDR3 loop: CASSRQSHRFSNTEAFF. The CDR3 DNA is TGCGCCAGCAGTAGACAGTCCCACCGCTTTTCGAACACTGAAGCTTTCTTT.

The chain uses TRBV20-1 and TRBJ1-1; D unclear. Trimming took 3 bases from V and 1 from J, leaving 6 bases between them. The germline V gene encodes CDR1 DFQATT and CDR2 SNEGSKA (reference sequence). The CDR3 sequence is 12 residues long. The CDR3 is CSARMGNTEAFF. CDR3 DNA sequence: TGCAGTGCTAGGATGGGGAACACTGAAGCTTTCTTT.

This clonotype was recorded a few times. The chain's CDR3 is CASSDPGSYGYTF. In nucleotides, the CDR3 is TGTGCCAGCAGTGACCCAGGGTCCTATGGCTACACCTTC. The J gene is TRBJ1-2, the V gene TRBV6-5; possibly TRBD1 for D (5 bases). V lost 5 bases to trimming and J lost 4 bases, with 11 bases between them. Germline loops: CDR1 MNHEY, CDR2 SVGAGI. The CDR3 covers 13 residues.

The CDR3 DNA follows: TGTGCCAGCAGCCCGGCGGGGGGAACCTACGAGCAGTTCTTC. This encodes CASSPAGGTYEQFF. The chain couples TRBV9 to TRBJ2-1; 8 nucleotides match TRBD2. V lost 4 bases, J lost 10 bases, and 10 bases stayed unmatched. The germline V gene has CDR1 SGDLS and CDR2 YYNGEE. CDR3 length equals 14 residues.

The gene calls are TRBV6-1 and TRBJ2-1; 8 bases fit TRBD2. The end of the DNA aligns better with TRBJ2-7, so the J call may be wrong. The germline CDR1 and CDR2 sequences are MNHNS and SASEGT. The CDR3 spans 15 residues. This CDR3 is CASRAGGHSYNEQYF. Here the CDR3 DNA reads TGTGCCAGCAGGGCGGGGGGCCACTCCTACAATGAGCAGTACTTC.

This clonotype was counted a few times. V usage is TRBV5-5 and J usage is TRBJ2-5; the D gene is possibly TRBD1 (5 bases). Germline V lookup: CDR1 SGHKS, CDR2 YYEKEE (reference sequence). Trimming cost V 0 bases and J 5 bases, with 11 bases left between them. The CDR3 runs to 14 residues. CDR3 protein: CASSLAVRDETQYF. CDR3 sequence (DNA): TGTGCCAGCAGCTTGGCAGTCAGGGATGAGACCCAGTACTTC. The full variable domain, with the rest looked up from reference TRBV5-5 and TRBJ2-5, is DAGVTQSPTHLIKTRGQQVTLRCSPISGHKSVSWYQQVLGQGPQFIFQYYEKEERGRGNFPDRFSARQFPNYSSELNVNALLLGDSALYLCASSLAVRDETQYFGPGTRLLVL.

This clonotype was seen more than once but under ten times. The chain uses TRBV20-1 and TRBJ2-3; 8 bases map to TRBD2. CDR1 and CDR2 from the germline V gene are DFQATT and SNEGSKA (reference sequence). V lost 3 bases and J lost 1; bases outside the gene matches: 3. This CDR3 is 14 amino acids long. The CDR3 reads CSASVRGGTDTQYF. In DNA form, the CDR3 reads TGCAGTGCTAGCGTGCGGGGGGGCACAGATACGCAGTATTTT.

There are a few counts of this clonotype. V usage is TRBV5-1 and J usage is TRBJ2-1; 10 bases are a match to TRBD2. J gave up 7 bases and V 6 bases, and 4 bases lay outside the gene matches. This CDR3 comprises 13 residues. CDR1 and CDR2 (germline): SGHRS, YFSETQ. CDR3 DNA sequence: TGCGCCAGCACGGCTAGCGGGAGAAATGAGCAGTTCTTC. This sequence encodes CASTASGRNEQFF.

A few counts support this clonotype. CDR3 bases: TGTGCCAGCTCACCACCCGGGGCGGGCACAGATACGCAGTATTTT. Translated, it gives CASSPPGAGTDTQYF. V usage is TRBV18 and J usage is TRBJ2-3, with D tentatively TRBD1 or TRBD2 (5 bases each). CDR3 length: 15 residues. V lost 0 bases to trimming and J lost 1 base, with 8 bases between them. The germline V gene has CDR1 KGHSH and CDR2 LQKENI.

This clonotype was observed a few times. Possible read error: a much larger clone is one base away. This sequence joins TRBV20-1 and TRBJ2-1; TRBD1 aligns across 11 bases. The J call is in doubt because the DNA end fits TRBJ2-7 better. The CDR3 consists of 14 residues. The germline V gene encodes CDR1 DFQATT and CDR2 SNEGSKA (reference sequence). CDR3 bases: TGCAGTGCTCCGGGACAGGGGGATTACAATGAGCAGTACTTC. Its protein product is CSAPGQGDYNEQYF.

The genes are TRBV28 and TRBJ1-1; 8 positions agree with TRBD1. The CDR3 is made up of 15 amino acids. Germline V gene sequence: CDR1 MDHEN, CDR2 SYDVKM. J lost 6 bases, V lost 4 bases, and 10 bases had no gene match. Written as DNA, the CDR3 is TGTGCCAGCAGTTCGGCGGACAGGGTAGGGGCTGAAGCTTTCTTT. It specifies CASSSADRVGAEAFF. Full variable domain (outside the CDR3, taken from reference TRBV28 and TRBJ1-1): DVKVTQSSRYLVKRTGEKVFLECVQDMDHENMFWYRQDPGLGLRLIYFSYDVKMKEKGDIPEGYSVSREKKERFSLILESASTNQTSMYLCASSSADRVGAEAFFGQGTRLTVV.

J is TRBJ1-1 and V is TRBV29-1; no clear D. There are 13 residues in the CDR3. Trimming took off 3 bases at V and 4 bases at J, with 12 bases between the two ends. The germline V gene encodes CDR1 SQVTM and CDR2 ANQGSEA. The chain's CDR3 is CSVDNRLSTEAFF. The CDR3 bases are TGCAGCGTTGACAACCGACTGAGCACTGAAGCTTTCTTT.

This sequence joins TRBV6-1 and TRBJ1-5; D uncertain. The germline gives CDR1 MNHNS, CDR2 SASEGT. V gave up 2 bases and J gave up 5 bases, with 13 bases separating them. The CDR3 totals 15 residues. The CDR3 loop is CASSEIGSKDQPQHF. The CDR3 nucleotides are TGTGCCAGCAGTGAAATTGGTTCTAAGGATCAGCCCCAGCATTTT.

This clonotype was seen a handful of times. V usage is TRBV5-1 and J usage is TRBJ2-1, with D perhaps TRBD1 or TRBD2 (5 bases each). Germline V gene sequence: CDR1 SGHRS, CDR2 YFSETQ. This CDR3 spans 20 amino acids. V was shortened by 0 bases and J by 1 base, with 23 bases between the two germline ends. CDR3 in DNA: TGCGCCAGCAGCTTGGTGGGGACCGGGTCTCGAAGTCGTTCCTACAATGAGCAGTTCTTC. This gives the protein CASSLVGTGSRSRSYNEQFF. The full variable domain, completed using reference TRBV5-1 and TRBJ2-1, is KAGVTQTPRYLIKTRGQQVTLSCSPISGHRSVSWYQQTPGQGLQFLFEYFSETQRNKGNFPGRFSGRQFSNSRSEMNVSTLELGDSALYLCASSLVGTGSRSRSYNEQFFGPGTRLTVL.

Notes on this clonotype: Its ends do not fully match the called genes, so a read error is possible. The V gene is TRBV4-2, the J gene TRBJ1-2; tentatively, D is TRBD1 (6 bases). CDR1 is LGHNA, CDR2 YNFKEQ, per germline. The CDR3 contains 15 residues. The CDR3 coding sequence is TGTGCCAGCAACCAAGACGAACAGGGAGACTATGGCTACACCTTC. Protein product: CASNQDEQGDYGYTF.

The chain employs TRBV7-2 and TRBJ2-3, with 9 bases aligning to TRBD2. The CDR3 is made up of 15 amino acids. From germline, CDR1 is SGHTA and CDR2 FQGNSA. V shed 5 bases and J 8 bases; nucleotides not matched to a gene: 11. CDR3 DNA sequence: TGTGCCAGCAGCGCGAAGAGGCGGGGGGGCGGTACGCAGTATTTT. Protein product: CASSAKRRGGGTQYF. The variable domain in full, with the rest retrieved from reference TRBV7-2 and TRBJ2-3, is GAGVSQSPSNKVTEKGKDVELRCDPISGHTALYWYRQSLGQGLEFLIYFQGNSAPDKSGLPSDRFSAERTGGSVSTLTIQRTQQEDSAVYLCASSAKRRGGGTQYFGPGTRLTVL.

This clonotype appeared a few times. The gene calls are TRBV5-1 and TRBJ2-1, with D possibly being TRBD2 (5 bases). Per the germline V gene, CDR1 is SGHRS and CDR2 is YFSETQ. CDR3 length: 16 residues. The V and J ends lost 7 bases and 4 bases respectively, with 21 bases between them. DNA of the CDR3: TGCGCCAGCGCCCGTAAGGACTCTCTAACGTACAATGAGCAGTTCTTC. It is translated as CASARKDSLTYNEQFF.

V gene TRBV29-1 combines with J gene TRBJ2-1; 8 nucleotides line up with TRBD2. This CDR3 is 13 amino acids long. The V gene end was trimmed by 4 bases and the J gene end by 6 bases; junction bases not matched to a gene: 5. Germline-derived CDR1 and CDR2 are SQVTM and ANQGSEA. The CDR3 sequence is CSVAGRASNEQFF. CDR3 coding DNA: TGCAGCGTTGCCGGGAGGGCTAGCAATGAGCAGTTCTTC.

Ten or more counts support this clonotype. V and J are TRBV20-1 and TRBJ1-2; D remains unclear. Germline CDR1 and CDR2: DFQATT and SNEGSKA (reference sequence). CDR3 size: 14 residues. V was shortened by 0 bases and J by 5 bases, with 13 bases between the two germline ends. CDR3 sequence: CSARDSGHHYGYTF. The CDR3 DNA sequence: TGCAGTGCTAGAGATAGTGGCCACCATTATGGCTACACCTTC.

The V call is TRBV20-1, the J call TRBJ2-5, with 11 bases identical to TRBD2. CDR3 size: 14 residues. V was pared by 4 bases and J by 4 bases, with 5 bases of the junction left unmatched. Germline V gene sequence: CDR1 DFQATT, CDR2 SNEGSKA (reference sequence). Here the CDR3 reads CSAIKTSGAETQYF. DNA of the CDR3: TGCAGTGCTATAAAGACTAGCGGGGCAGAGACCCAGTACTTC.